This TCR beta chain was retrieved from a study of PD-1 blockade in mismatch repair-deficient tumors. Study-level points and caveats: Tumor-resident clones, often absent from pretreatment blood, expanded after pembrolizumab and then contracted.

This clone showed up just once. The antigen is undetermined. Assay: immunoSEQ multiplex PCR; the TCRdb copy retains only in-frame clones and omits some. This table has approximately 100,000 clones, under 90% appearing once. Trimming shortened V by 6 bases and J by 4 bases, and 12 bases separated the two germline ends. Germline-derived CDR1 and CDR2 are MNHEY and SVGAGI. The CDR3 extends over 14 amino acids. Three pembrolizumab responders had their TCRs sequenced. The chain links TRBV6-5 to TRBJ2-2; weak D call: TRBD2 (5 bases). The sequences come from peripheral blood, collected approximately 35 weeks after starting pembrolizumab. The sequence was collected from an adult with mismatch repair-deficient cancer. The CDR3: CASSDRGFTGELFF. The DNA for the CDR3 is TGTGCCAGCAGCGACCGGGGTTTCACCGGGGAGCTGTTTTTT.